This T cell receptor (beta chain) is drawn from a study of blood T cell repertoires in COVID-19. The CDR3 totals 16 residues. Trimming cost V 1 base and J 0 bases, with 9 bases left between them. Germline V lookup: CDR1 LNHDA, CDR2 SQIVND (reference sequence). Here immunoSEQ multiplex PCR was the method, and the copy in TCRdb shows in-frame clones only, minus some. The data hold 200,000 to 250,000 clones, with 60% to 85% observed a single time. Sequencing used peripheral blood. The source is a woman between 65 and 79 years old with acute or convalescent COVID-19. This chain connects TRBV19 to TRBJ2-2; a weak D match, TRBD1 (6 bases). CDR3 sequence reads: CASSIVGGTNTGELFF. The CDR3 region has the DNA TGTGCCAGTAGTATAGTTGGGGGCACGAACACCGGGGAGCTGTTTTTT.